These T cell receptor beta chains were read from a single sample in a study of blood T cells in healthy people across ages. TCRdb itself ran the 5' RACE reads through MiXCR, one entry per CDR3 protein. The data show about 1.7 million distinct CDR3 sequences, about 30% seen once. Sequencing was carried out using blood. All receptors come from a woman aged 30 to 39 in good health. The CDR3 runs from the conserved cysteine through the conserved F or W. D genes are given only for firm matches. A clone size is listed for some rows: how often the clone was seen (once, few, many), or a class if it is expanded.

j_call,d_call,clone_size,v_call,cdr3_nt,cdr3_aa
TRBJ1-1,TRBD1,NA,TRBV2,TGTGCCAGCAGTGAACTGACAGGGTCTCTCTCTGAAGCTTTCTTT,CASSELTGSLSEAFF
TRBJ1-2,TRBD1,few,TRBV12-3/TRBV12-4,TGTGCCAGCAATCACCGGGACAGGGCAGGGGGCTACACCTTC,CASNHRDRAGGYTF
TRBJ2-1,TRBD1,NA,TRBV6-1,TGTGCCAGCAATCTAAACCCGGGACAGGGTTATGAGCAGTTCTTC,CASNLNPGQGYEQFF
TRBJ2-5,TRBD2,NA,TRBV28,TGTGCCAGTTCCTCCCCCCGGGGTAGCGGGGGAGAGACCCAGTACTTC,CASSSPRGSGGETQYF
TRBJ1-4,NA,few,TRBV28,TGTGCCAGCAGCCCGGGACATCTCTCAACTAATGAAAAACTGTTTTTT,CASSPGHLSTNEKLFF
TRBJ2-7,TRBD2,NA,TRBV5-1,TGCGCCAGCAGCTTGGCTAGCGGGGGGCTTGATGAGCAGTACTTC,CASSLASGGLDEQYF
TRBJ2-7,NA,many,TRBV6-5,TGTGCCAGCAGCTCTACAGCCTCCTACGAGCAGTACTTC,CASSSTASYEQYF
TRBJ2-1,NA,once,TRBV28,TGTACCAGCAGAGGAAACGGCCGGAGCTCCTACAATGAGCAGTTCTTC,CTSRGNGRSSYNEQFF
TRBJ2-3,NA,NA,TRBV12-3/TRBV12-4,TGTGCCAGCAGTTCGGCGGCACACAAAACAGATACGCAGTATTTT,CASSSAAHKTDTQYF
TRBJ1-1,NA,NA,TRBV11-2,TGTGCCAGCACCCCGGAAGTCAACACTGAAGCTTTCTTT,CASTPEVNTEAFF
TRBJ1-1,NA,few,TRBV5-6,TGTGCCAGCAGCGAGACCGGGTCGAGTGGTGAAGCTTTCTTT,CASSETGSSGEAFF
TRBJ2-7,TRBD2,few,TRBV7-2,TGTGCCAGCAGCTTAGTGGTTAGCGGGATAAATGAGCAGTACTTC,CASSLVVSGINEQYF
TRBJ1-6,NA,few,TRBV7-9,TGTGCCAGCAGCTTTGAAGTAGGATCACCCCTCCACTTT,CASSFEVGSPLHF
TRBJ1-1,NA,few,TRBV23-1,TGCGCCAGCAGTCAATGGAGGGACACATCTGACACTGAAGCTTTCTTT,CASSQWRDTSDTEAFF
TRBJ2-6,TRBD2,many,TRBV6-8,TGTGCCAGCGGACTTAGCGGGTGGCGCTCTGGGGCCAACGTCCTGACTTTC,CASGLSGWRSGANVLTF
TRBJ2-5,NA,few,TRBV7-9,TGTGCCAGCAGGCTTATAAGCCAAGAGACCCAGTACTTC,CASRLISQETQYF
TRBJ2-7,NA,NA,TRBV6-5,TGTGCCAGCAGTTACTTGAACCTAGCGAGAGTACAAAACGAGCAGTACTTC,CASSYLNLARVQNEQYF
TRBJ2-1,TRBD1,NA,TRBV11-2,TGTGCCAGCAGCTCCCGACAGGGTGCCTATGAGCAGTTCTTC,CASSSRQGAYEQFF
TRBJ2-5,NA,once,TRBV5-1,TGCGCCAGCAGCCTGTATCCAGCGGGCCAAGAGACCCAGTACTTC,CASSLYPAGQETQYF
TRBJ2-7,NA,NA,TRBV30,TGTGCCTGGACAGGGAGGGGGAACGAGCAGTACTTC,CAWTGRGNEQYF
TRBJ2-3,NA,NA,TRBV18,TGTGCCAGCTCAACCATTAGGGATACGCAGTATTTT,CASSTIRDTQYF
TRBJ2-7,TRBD2,NA,TRBV19,TGTGCCAGTAGTAGCGGGGGATTTACCTACGAGCAGTGCTTC,CASSSGGFTYEQCF
TRBJ1-2,NA,many,TRBV6-5,TGTGCCAGCAGTTACGGCCAGGCTGAGGATGGCTACACCTTC,CASSYGQAEDGYTF
TRBJ2-7,NA,NA,TRBV20-1,TGCGGTGTAGCGGCTCCAAATTCCTACGAGCAGTACTTC,CGVAAPNSYEQYF
TRBJ2-3,TRBD2,NA,TRBV20-1,TGCAGTGCTAGGAATAGCGGGAGGGTAGCAGATACGCACTATTTT,CSARNSGRVADTHYF
TRBJ2-3,NA,few,TRBV2,TGTGCCACCCCACGAAGGGAAGATAGCACAGATACGCAGTATTTT,CATPRREDSTDTQYF
TRBJ1-1,TRBD1,few,TRBV11-2,TGTGCCAGCAGCCCTAGGGGGGACAGGGCTTTCTTT,CASSPRGDRAFF
TRBJ2-7,NA,few,TRBV20-1,TGCAGTGCTAGGCCTCGGGAAGCGCCCTACGAGCAGTACTTC,CSARPREAPYEQYF
TRBJ2-3,NA,NA,TRBV7-2,TGTGCCAGCAGCTTCCTAGCGAAGAGCACAGATACGCAGTATTTT,CASSFLAKSTDTQYF
TRBJ2-1,NA,many,TRBV29-1,TGCAGTCAACTCTCCCTGGGGGGCTACAATGAGCAGTTCTTC,CSQLSLGGYNEQFF
TRBJ2-1,NA,many,TRBV12-3/TRBV12-4,TGTGCCAGCAGTTTCAGGCGGTTGCCGGGCGAGTTCTTC,CASSFRRLPGEFF
TRBJ1-1,NA,few,TRBV29-1,TGCAGCGTTGTCAGGCGAGAAGCCACTGAAGCTTTCTTT,CSVVRREATEAFF
TRBJ2-3,NA,few,TRBV14,TGTGCCAGCAGCCAAGGCTGGACGTTCACAGATACGCAGTATTTT,CASSQGWTFTDTQYF
TRBJ1-6,NA,few,TRBV5-1,TGCGCCAGCAGCCGGAACAGGGATTCACCCCTCCACTTT,CASSRNRDSPLHF
TRBJ1-4,NA,NA,TRBV10-3,TGTGCCACCCTTGCTGAAAAACTGTTTTTT,CATLAEKLFF
TRBJ2-3,TRBD2,NA,TRBV6-5,TGTGCCAGCAGTTACTACGGGGGGGCCACAGATACGCAGTATTTT,CASSYYGGATDTQYF
TRBJ2-6,NA,many,TRBV4-1,TGCGCCAGCAGCCGGTTGGGGGGAAAGGGTCCTGGGGCCAACGTCCTGACTTTC,CASSRLGGKGPGANVLTF
TRBJ2-3,NA,NA,TRBV7-2,TGTGCCAGCAGCTTTTTGCAAGGCCCAGATACGCAGTATTTT,CASSFLQGPDTQYF
TRBJ2-7,NA,few,TRBV28,TGTGCCAGCAGTGCTCCCGGGACAAGCTCCTACGAGCGGTACTTC,CASSAPGTSSYERYF
TRBJ2-7,NA,NA,TRBV7-9,TGTGCCAGCACCCTCGAGACAGCCCAGTACTTC,CASTLETAQYF
TRBJ2-1,TRBD2,few,TRBV24-1,TGTGCCACCAGTGATTCGGGACTAGCGGGGGCCTACAATGAGCAGTTCTTC,CATSDSGLAGAYNEQFF
TRBJ2-5,NA,many,TRBV7-8,TGTGCCAGCAGCTTAAGAGGCGAGATTCTCCAGTACTTC,CASSLRGEILQYF
TRBJ2-3,NA,NA,TRBV28,TGTGCCAGCAGTCCCCCAGCCGTACTTATCACAGATACGCAGTATTTT,CASSPPAVLITDTQYF
TRBJ2-3,NA,NA,TRBV5-1,TGCGCCAGCAGCTGGACCGCCGCGGGCACAGATACGCAGTATTTT,CASSWTAAGTDTQYF
TRBJ2-5,NA,few,TRBV20-1,TGCAGTGCTAGAGCTGGACTACTCCAAGAGACCCAGTACTTC,CSARAGLLQETQYF
TRBJ1-1,NA,NA,TRBV10-3,TGTGCCATCAGTGGGACAGCCGGCCAGGTTAGCCCTGAAGCTTTCTTT,CAISGTAGQVSPEAFF
TRBJ2-4,NA,few,TRBV3-1,TGTGCCAGCAGCCAAGTTCAGGGACTCCCGGCCAAAAACATTCAGTACTTC,CASSQVQGLPAKNIQYF